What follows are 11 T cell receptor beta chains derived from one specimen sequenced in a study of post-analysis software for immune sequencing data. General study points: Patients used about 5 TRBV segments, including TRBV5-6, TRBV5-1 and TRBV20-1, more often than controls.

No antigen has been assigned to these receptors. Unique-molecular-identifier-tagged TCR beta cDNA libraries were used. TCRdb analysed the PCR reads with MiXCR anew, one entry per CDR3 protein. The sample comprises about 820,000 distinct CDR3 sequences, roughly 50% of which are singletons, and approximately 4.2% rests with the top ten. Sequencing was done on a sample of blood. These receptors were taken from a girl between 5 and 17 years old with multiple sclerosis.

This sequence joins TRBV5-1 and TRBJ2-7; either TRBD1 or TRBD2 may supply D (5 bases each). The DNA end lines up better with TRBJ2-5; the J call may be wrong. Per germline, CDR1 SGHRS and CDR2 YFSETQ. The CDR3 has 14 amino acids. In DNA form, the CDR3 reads TGCGCCAGCAGCTTGGGGGACCCGCAAGAGACCCAGTACTTC. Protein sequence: CASSLGDPQETQYF.

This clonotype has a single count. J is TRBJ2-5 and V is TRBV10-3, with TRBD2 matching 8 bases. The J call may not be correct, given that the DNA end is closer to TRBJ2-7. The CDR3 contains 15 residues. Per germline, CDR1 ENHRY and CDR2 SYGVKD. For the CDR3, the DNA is TGTGCCATCAGTGACCAAGCGGGAGCGATGACCGAGCAGTACTTC. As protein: CAISDQAGAMTEQYF.

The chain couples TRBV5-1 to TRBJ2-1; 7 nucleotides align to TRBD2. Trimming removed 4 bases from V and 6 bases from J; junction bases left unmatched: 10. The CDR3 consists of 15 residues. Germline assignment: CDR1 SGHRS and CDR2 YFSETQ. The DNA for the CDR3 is TGCGCCAGCAGCGCGGGACCAGCGGGATCCAATGAGCAGTTCTTC. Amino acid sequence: CASSAGPAGSNEQFF.

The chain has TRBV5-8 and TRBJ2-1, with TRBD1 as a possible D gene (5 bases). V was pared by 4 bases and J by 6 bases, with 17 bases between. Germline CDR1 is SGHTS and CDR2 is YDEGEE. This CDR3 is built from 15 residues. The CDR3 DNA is TGTGCCAGCAGCCACGGAAAGGGGCTGGGCAATGAGCAGTTCTTC. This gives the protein CASSHGKGLGNEQFF.

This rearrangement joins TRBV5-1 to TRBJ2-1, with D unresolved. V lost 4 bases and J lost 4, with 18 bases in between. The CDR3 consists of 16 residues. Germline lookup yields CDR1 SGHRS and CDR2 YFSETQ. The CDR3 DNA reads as TGCGCCAGCAGCAAGATAGGAAGCCCCGGGTACAATGAGCAGTTCTTC. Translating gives CASSKIGSPGYNEQFF.

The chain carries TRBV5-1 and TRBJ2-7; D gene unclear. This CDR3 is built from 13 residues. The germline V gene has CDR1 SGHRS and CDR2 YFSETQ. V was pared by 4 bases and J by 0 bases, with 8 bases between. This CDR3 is CASSRGSSYEQYF. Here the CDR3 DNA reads TGCGCCAGCAGCCGAGGCTCCTCCTACGAGCAGTACTTC.

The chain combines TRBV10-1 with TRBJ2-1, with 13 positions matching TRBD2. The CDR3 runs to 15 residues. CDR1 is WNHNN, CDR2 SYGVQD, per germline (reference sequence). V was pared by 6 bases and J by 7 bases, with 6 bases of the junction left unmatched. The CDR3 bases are TGCGCCAGCAGCGGACTAGCGGGAGATCTAAATGAGCAGTTCTTC. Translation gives CASSGLAGDLNEQFF.

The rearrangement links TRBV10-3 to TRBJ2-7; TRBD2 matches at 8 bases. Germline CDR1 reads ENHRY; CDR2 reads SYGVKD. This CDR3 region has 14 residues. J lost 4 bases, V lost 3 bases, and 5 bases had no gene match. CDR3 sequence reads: CAISESGSRYEQYF. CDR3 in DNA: TGTGCCATCAGTGAAAGCGGGAGTCGGTACGAGCAGTACTTC.

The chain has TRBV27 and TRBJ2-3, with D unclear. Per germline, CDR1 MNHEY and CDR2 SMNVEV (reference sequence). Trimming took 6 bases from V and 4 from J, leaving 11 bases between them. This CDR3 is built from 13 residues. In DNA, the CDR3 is TGTGCCAGCAGGATGGCTCGTGCAGATACGCAGTATTTT. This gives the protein CASRMARADTQYF.

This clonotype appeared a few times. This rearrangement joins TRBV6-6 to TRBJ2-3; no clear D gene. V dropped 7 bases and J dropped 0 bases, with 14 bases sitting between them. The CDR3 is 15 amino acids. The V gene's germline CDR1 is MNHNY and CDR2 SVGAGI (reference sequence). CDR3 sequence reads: CASISEGQSTDTQYF. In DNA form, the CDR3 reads TGTGCCAGCATATCCGAAGGCCAAAGCACAGATACGCAGTATTTT.

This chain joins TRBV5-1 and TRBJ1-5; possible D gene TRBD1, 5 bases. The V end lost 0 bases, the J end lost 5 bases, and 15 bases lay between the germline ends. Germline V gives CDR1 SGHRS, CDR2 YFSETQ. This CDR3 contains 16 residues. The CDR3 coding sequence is TGCGCCAGCAGCTTGGTCCCCGGGACCACCTATCAGCCCCAGCATTTT. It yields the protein CASSLVPGTTYQPQHF.